The rows below give T cell receptor beta chains drawn from one sample of a study of chemoradiotherapy in HPV16-positive cancers. Assay used: immunoSEQ multiplex PCR; TCRdb lists only in-frame clones, some missing. The top ten hold 4% to 4.5% of the sample, which has some 70,000 clones, 88% seen once. The specimen was blood, collected from a patient who underwent chemoradiotherapy. The receptors derive from a human donor with HPV-associated anogenital cancer. Each CDR3 is given with its conserved first and last residue. D genes are given only for firm matches. A row's size may be missing; if present it is once, few, many or a size class.

abundance | d_gene | j_gene | v_gene | CDR3aa | CDR3nt
NA | NA | TRBJ2-5 | TRBV13 | CASSERDIQETQYF | TGTGCCAGCAGCGAAAGGGACATACAAGAGACCCAGTACTTC
NA | NA | TRBJ2-5 | TRBV2 | CAMSGYQETQYF | TGTGCCATGTCGGGGTACCAAGAGACCCAGTACTTC
NA | TRBD1 | TRBJ1-2 | TRBV28 | CASRGGDRADGYTF | TGTGCCAGCCGAGGGGGGGACAGGGCGGATGGCTACACCTTC
NA | TRBD1 | TRBJ1-6 | TRBV7-9 | CASSKTGGGSPLHF | TGTGCCAGCAGTAAGACAGGGGGCGGTTCACCCCTCCACTTT
few | NA | TRBJ1-2 | TRBV2 | CASSPLSGPYGYTF | TGTGCCAGCAGTCCTTTAAGTGGGCCCTATGGCTACACCTTC
NA | TRBD2 | TRBJ2-7 | TRBV5-1 | CASSVGLAGVSYEQYF | TGCGCCAGCAGCGTGGGACTAGCGGGAGTGTCTTATGAGCAGTACTTC
NA | NA | TRBJ1-1 | TRBV5-5 | CASSLAWAGNTEAFF | TGTGCCAGCAGCTTGGCCTGGGCAGGGAACACTGAAGCTTTCTTT
NA | NA | TRBJ2-7 | TRBV2 | CASRVQGWLTYEQYF | TGTGCCAGCAGGGTACAGGGTTGGTTGACCTACGAGCAGTACTTC
NA | TRBD2 | TRBJ2-2 | TRBV11-2 | CASSLGHSGSAGELFF | TGTGCCAGCAGCTTAGGGCATAGCGGGAGTGCCGGGGAGCTGTTTTTT
NA | TRBD1 | TRBJ1-1 | TRBV6-1 | CASSDQDRGWTEAFF | TGTGCCAGCAGTGACCAAGACAGGGGATGGACTGAAGCTTTCTTT
NA | NA | TRBJ2-7 | TRBV5-1 | CASSPGEGLPYEQYF | TGCGCCAGCAGCCCGGGAGAGGGGCTCCCCTACGAGCAGTACTTC
NA | NA | TRBJ2-6 | TRBV28 | CASSPQGSGANVLTF | TGTGCCAGCAGTCCACAGGGCTCTGGGGCCAACGTCCTGACTTTC
NA | NA | TRBJ1-2 | TRBV5-8 | CASSFPGFNYGYTF | TGTGCCAGCAGCTTCCCGGGATTCAACTATGGCTACACCTTC
NA | NA | TRBJ1-1 | TRBV6-5 | CASSYLGEPEAFF | TGTGCCAGCAGTTACTTGGGGGAGCCTGAAGCTTTCTTT
NA | NA | TRBJ2-5 | TRBV5-1 | CASSLAVVQETQYF | TGCGCCAGCAGCTTAGCGGTGGTGCAAGAGACCCAGTACTTC
few | TRBD1 | TRBJ2-7 | TRBV5-6 | CASSDGTGIYEQYF | TGTGCCAGCAGCGACGGGACAGGGATCTACGAGCAGTACTTC